This T cell receptor (beta chain) derives from a study of regulatory T cells in long-lasting Graves disease. The CDR3 covers 13 residues. V was pared by 5 bases and J by 6 bases, with 13 bases between. Germline V gives CDR1 MNHEY, CDR2 SMNVEV (reference sequence). Assembly of TCR beta libraries relied on iRepertoire HTBI primers together with Arm-PCR of CDR3 regions. TCRdb re-called the multiplex PCR reads with MiXCR, one entry per CDR3 protein. Of about 540,000 distinct CDR3 sequences listed, about 13% were seen once; the top ten hold roughly a tenth. Whole-study results and caveats: Persistent disease showed a preference for TRBV28, TRBJ1-2 and TRBJ2-5.

This clonotype occurred many times. The antigen is not known. Time point here: newly diagnosed GD, antithyroid drugs for less than 3 months. RNA isolated from PBMCs was used to make the TCR library. The same data also contributed to another study, on T cells in Graves' hyperthyroidism and ophthalmopathy.

The receptor was derived from a man aged 25-45 years with Graves disease. This chain connects TRBV27 to TRBJ1-1; the D is unclear. The source was peripheral blood mononuclear cells (PBMCs), collected at new diagnosis, from a patient treated with antithyroid drugs. The chain's CDR3 is CASSPPGGAEAFF. CDR3 DNA sequence: TGTGCCAGCAGTCCGCCGGGTGGCGCTGAAGCTTTCTTT.